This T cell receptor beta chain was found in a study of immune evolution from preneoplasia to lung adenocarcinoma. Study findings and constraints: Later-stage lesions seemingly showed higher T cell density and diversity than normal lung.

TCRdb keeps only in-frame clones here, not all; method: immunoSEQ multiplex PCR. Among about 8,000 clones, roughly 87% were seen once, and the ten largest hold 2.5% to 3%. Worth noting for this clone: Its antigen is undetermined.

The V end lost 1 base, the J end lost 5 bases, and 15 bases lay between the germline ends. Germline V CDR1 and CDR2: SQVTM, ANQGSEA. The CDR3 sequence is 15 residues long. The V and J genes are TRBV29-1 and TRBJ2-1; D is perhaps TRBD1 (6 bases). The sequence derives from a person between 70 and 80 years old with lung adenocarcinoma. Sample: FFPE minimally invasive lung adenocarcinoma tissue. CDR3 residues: CSVEGAWTADNEQFF. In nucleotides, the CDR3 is TGCAGCGTTGAAGGGGCTTGGACAGCAGACAATGAGCAGTTCTTC.